Sequencing of this T cell receptor (beta chain) was carried out in a study of cytomegalovirus exposure and HLA in healthy donors. General study findings and limits: The study dropped some indistinguishable V segments, TRBV6-2 and TRBV6-3 among them. Cytomegalovirus status was reportedly diagnosed by the classifier with high sensitivity and specificity.

CDR1 and CDR2 from the germline V gene are GTSNPN and SVGIG (reference sequence). CDR3 length: 14 amino acids. V lost 2 bases, J lost 8 bases, and 8 bases stayed unmatched. Healthy bone marrow donors formed the donor group. About this clone itself: Its antigen is unknown.

60 Vbeta and 13 Jbeta primers were used in PCR. Data came from immunoSEQ multiplex PCR; TCRdb stores just in-frame clones and leaves some out. The table records about 190,000 clones, 81% of them present only once. The TCR sequence derives from a man in his forties or fifties in good health and CMV-seronegative. The chain has TRBV30 and TRBJ1-2; 10 bases are shared with TRBD1. Sequencing was performed on PBMCs. The CDR3 protein is CAWSLGTGASGYTF. The CDR3, as DNA: TGTGCCTGGAGTTTAGGGACAGGGGCCTCGGGCTACACCTTC.